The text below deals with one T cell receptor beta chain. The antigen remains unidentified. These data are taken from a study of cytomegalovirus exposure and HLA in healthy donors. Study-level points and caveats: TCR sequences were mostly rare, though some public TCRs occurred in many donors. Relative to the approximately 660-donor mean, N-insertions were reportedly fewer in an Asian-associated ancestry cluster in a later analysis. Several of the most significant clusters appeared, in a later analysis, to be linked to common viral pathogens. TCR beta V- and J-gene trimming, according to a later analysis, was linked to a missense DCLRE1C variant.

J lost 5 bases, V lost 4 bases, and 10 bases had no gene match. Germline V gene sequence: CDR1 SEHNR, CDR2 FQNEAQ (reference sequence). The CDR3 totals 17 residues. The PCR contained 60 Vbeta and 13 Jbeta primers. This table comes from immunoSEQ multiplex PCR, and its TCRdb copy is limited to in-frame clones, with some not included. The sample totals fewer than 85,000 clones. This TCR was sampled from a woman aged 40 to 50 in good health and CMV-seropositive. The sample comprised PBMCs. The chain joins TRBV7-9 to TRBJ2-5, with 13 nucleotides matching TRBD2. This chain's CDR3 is CASSSGLAGTLRETQYF. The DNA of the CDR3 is TGTGCCAGCAGCTCGGGACTAGCGGGGACCCTGCGGGAGACCCAGTACTTC. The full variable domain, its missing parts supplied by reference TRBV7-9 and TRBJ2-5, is DTGVSQNPRHKITKRGQNVTFRCDPISEHNRLYWYRQTLGQGPEFLTYFQNEAQLEKSRLLSDRFSAERPKGSFSTLEIQRTEQGDSAMYLCASSSGLAGTLRETQYFGPGTRLLVL.